A selection of T cell receptor beta chains follows, all from one sample in a study of blood T cell repertoires in COVID-19. TCRdb's table, derived via immunoSEQ multiplex PCR, lists solely in-frame clones and lacks some. Of around 200,000 clones detected, 80% to 90% appear once; the ten largest clones hold around 20%. Sequenced sample: peripheral blood. Every receptor here comes from a man aged 70-80 years with active or convalescent COVID-19. The CDR3 runs from the conserved cysteine through the conserved F or W. D genes are given only for firm matches. Only some rows state a clone size, as once, few, many or a class for expanded clones.

J gene | V gene | clone size | D gene | CDR3 DNA | CDR3 protein
TRBJ2-7 | TRBV6-5 | - | - | TGTGCCAGCAGTTCGAGTCGTCACGAGCAGTACTTC | CASSSSRHEQYF
TRBJ1-1 | TRBV7-2 | - | - | TGTGCCAGCAGCTTAGCCCCAGGACTAAACACTGAAGCTTTCTTT | CASSLAPGLNTEAFF
TRBJ1-1 | TRBV6-1 | - | - | TGTGCCAGCAGCCGTCCTTCGAACACTGAAGCTTTCTTT | CASSRPSNTEAFF
TRBJ1-2 | TRBV18 | - | TRBD1 | TGTGCCAGCTCACTCTCTGACAGGGGGTATGGCTACACCTTC | CASSLSDRGYGYTF
TRBJ1-2 | TRBV4-3 | - | - | TGCGCCAGCAGCCAAGATCCGACAGGCAGCTATGGCTACACCTTC | CASSQDPTGSYGYTF
TRBJ1-2 | TRBV12-3/TRBV12-4 | - | - | TGTGCCAGCAGTCCCCAAGGGGGCTATGGCTACACCTTC | CASSPQGGYGYTF
TRBJ2-1 | TRBV6-2/TRBV6-3 | once | - | TGTGCCAGCAGTTACGGTCCCAACGGGAAGATCAATGAGCAGTTCTTC | CASSYGPNGKINEQFF
TRBJ1-1 | TRBV27 | - | - | TGTGCCAGCAGTTTATCGGGCAGGTTGAACACTGAAGCTTTCTTT | CASSLSGRLNTEAFF
TRBJ2-1 | TRBV28 | - | TRBD2 | TGTGCCAGCAGCCCACACCCTGGGACTAGATCGGATGAGCAGTTCTTC | CASSPHPGTRSDEQFF
TRBJ2-7 | TRBV4-3 | - | TRBD1 | TGCGCCAGCAGCCAAGATCTGACAGGGTTAAGCTCCTACGAGCAGTACTTC | CASSQDLTGLSSYEQYF
TRBJ1-1 | TRBV3-1/TRBV3-2 | once | TRBD1 | TGTGCCAGCAGCCCCGGGACAGGGGAGACTGAAGCTTTCTTT | CASSPGTGETEAFF
TRBJ1-6 | TRBV6-5 | - | TRBD1 | TGTGCCAGCAAAGCCGGGACAGCCGGCAATTCACCCCTCCACTTT | CASKAGTAGNSPLHF
TRBJ2-7 | TRBV19 | - | TRBD2 | TGTGCCAGTAGGTCGGGACTAGAACGTGGAGAGCAGTACTTC | CASRSGLERGEQYF
TRBJ1-2 | TRBV14 | - | TRBD1 | TGTGCCAGCAGCCAAGATGACAGGGGATATGGCTACACCTTC | CASSQDDRGYGYTF
TRBJ2-5 | TRBV7-9 | - | - | TGTGCCAGCAGCTTATTGCAGGACCAAGAGACCCAGTACTTC | CASSLLQDQETQYF
TRBJ1-5 | TRBV6-4 | - | - | TGTGCCAGCAGTGACTCGCCCTACCAGCCCCAGCATTTT | CASSDSPYQPQHF
TRBJ1-5 | TRBV2 | - | - | TGTGCCAGCAACAGGGTAGAATTTCAGCCCCAGCATTTT | CASNRVEFQPQHF
TRBJ1-5 | TRBV15 | - | - | TGTGCCACCAGCAGAGGGGGGGAACGGCAGCCCCAGCATTTT | CATSRGGERQPQHF
TRBJ1-4 | TRBV5-1 | few | TRBD1 | TGCGCCAGCAGCTCAGGGGGCCTTAATGAAAAACTGTTTTTT | CASSSGGLNEKLFF
TRBJ2-7 | TRBV12-3/TRBV12-4 | - | - | TGTGCCAGTAGCGGAGTATACGAGCAGTACTTC | CASSGVYEQYF
TRBJ1-4 | TRBV15 | - | - | TGTGCCACCAGCAGAGCTAAAATAACCGTTAATGAAAAACTGTTTTTT | CATSRAKITVNEKLFF
TRBJ2-3 | TRBV20-1 | - | TRBD2 | TGCAGTGCTAGTGGCGGGGCGCTAGCGGGAATAAATACGCAGTATTTT | CSASGGALAGINTQYF
TRBJ2-3 | TRBV29-1 | once | TRBD1 | TGCAGCGTTGAACCGGGACAGGGGATCACAGATACGCAGTATTTT | CSVEPGQGITDTQYF
TRBJ2-1 | TRBV9 | - | - | TGTGCCAGCAGCGCTCCATCTGACTCCGAGCAGTTCTTC | CASSAPSDSEQFF
TRBJ1-6 | TRBV7-8 | - | - | TGTGCCAGCAGCTTATATCACAGTATAGTTAATTCACCCCTCCACTTT | CASSLYHSIVNSPLHF
TRBJ2-3 | TRBV6-5 | - | TRBD1 | TGTGCCAGCTATACCGGGACAGGGCCAGATACGCAGTATTTT | CASYTGTGPDTQYF